The rows below give T cell receptor beta chains drawn from one sample of a study of T cells in Graves' hyperthyroidism and ophthalmopathy. Each CDR3 protein is one row after TCRdb ran MiXCR on the multiplex PCR reads. This sample has 600,000 to 650,000 distinct CDR3 sequences; roughly 16% occur once, and the top ten carry approximately 3.9%. Material for sequencing was blood. The receptors shown here come from a woman aged 30 to 39 with Graves' hyperthyroidism. CDR3s include the opening cysteine and the closing phenylalanine or tryptophan. The D gene is left open where the match is weak. Clone size is shown for a subset of rows, as once, few, many or a class of expanded clone.

TRBJ2-7,TRBV27,many,TRBD2,CASAGVSAGGQSEQYF,TGTGCCAGCGCGGGGGTCTCCGCGGGAGGGCAATCCGAGCAGTACTTC
TRBJ2-1,TRBV7-9,.,TRBD1,CASSLKQGASGSYNEQFF,TGTGCCAGCAGCTTGAAACAGGGGGCGTCAGGCTCCTACAATGAGCAGTTCTTC
TRBJ2-7,TRBV30,.,TRBD1,CAWREPGQGINEQYF,TGTGCCTGGAGAGAACCCGGACAGGGAATCAACGAGCAGTACTTC
TRBJ1-2,TRBV24-1,many,.,CATSDRQLDGYTF,TGTGCCACCAGTGACAGACAGTTAGATGGCTACACCTTC
TRBJ2-7,TRBV20-1,many,TRBD2,CSARGASGDYEQYF,TGCAGTGCTAGAGGCGCTAGCGGGGACTACGAGCAGTACTTC
TRBJ2-5,TRBV27,few,TRBD1,CASSWDSYGQETQYF,TGTGCCAGCAGCTGGGACAGTTACGGCCAAGAGACCCAGTACTTC
TRBJ2-5,TRBV2,.,TRBD2,CASSEDPSGRTETQYF,TGTGCCAGCAGTGAAGACCCCAGCGGGAGGACAGAGACCCAGTACTTC
TRBJ2-2,TRBV5-1,many,TRBD2,CASSLDLAGGIGELFF,TGCGCCAGCAGCTTGGATCTAGCGGGAGGAATCGGGGAGCTGTTTTTT
TRBJ1-1,TRBV28,many,.,CASSLSGADTEAFF,TGTGCCAGCAGTTTATCAGGGGCTGACACTGAAGCTTTCTTT
TRBJ2-1,TRBV24-1,many,TRBD2,CATSLAGVVNEQFF,TGTGCCACCTCCCTAGCGGGAGTTGTCAATGAGCAGTTCTTC
TRBJ2-1,TRBV7-2,many,TRBD1,CASSLRGQGYNEQFF,TGTGCCAGCAGCTTAAGGGGACAGGGCTACAATGAGCAGTTCTTC
TRBJ2-7,TRBV20-1,many,TRBD2,CSAEGTSGRTGYEQYF,TGCAGTGCTGAGGGGACTAGCGGGAGAACGGGCTACGAGCAGTACTTC
TRBJ2-2,TRBV20-1,.,TRBD1,CSAIIGQGFTGELFF,TGCAGTGCAATTATCGGACAGGGATTTACCGGGGAGCTGTTTTTT
TRBJ2-5,TRBV3-1,few,.,CASSPWRKEETQYF,TGTGCCAGCAGCCCCTGGCGAAAAGAAGAGACCCAGTACTTC
TRBJ2-6,TRBV6-6,many,.,CASSYTGAPSGANVLTF,TGTGCCAGCAGTTACACAGGAGCCCCCTCTGGGGCCAACGTCCTGACTTTC
TRBJ2-1,TRBV27,.,TRBD2,CASSSGSGSPYNEQFF,TGTGCCAGCAGTTCCGGTAGCGGGAGTCCTTACAATGAGCAGTTCTTC
TRBJ2-5,TRBV6-5,.,.,CASSYIRGGETQYF,TGTGCCAGCAGTTACATCAGGGGAGGGGAGACCCAGTACTTC
TRBJ2-1,TRBV27,many,TRBD1,CASSYQGASPNEQFF,TGTGCCAGCAGTTATCAGGGGGCGTCTCCTAATGAGCAGTTCTTC
TRBJ2-1,TRBV20-1,few,TRBD2,CSARGPAGGPTYNEQFF,TGCAGTGCTAGAGGGCCAGCGGGAGGGCCAACCTACAATGAGCAGTTCTTC
TRBJ1-5,TRBV20-1,many,.,CSARDPGGNQPQHF,TGCAGTGCTAGAGATCCCGGGGGTAATCAGCCCCAGCATTTT
TRBJ2-3,TRBV28,.,TRBD2,CASLAGGPTDTQYF,TGTGCCAGCCTAGCGGGAGGTCCCACAGATACGCAGTATTTT
TRBJ1-5,TRBV28,many,.,CASSFQGNQPQHF,TGTGCCAGCAGTTTTCAGGGAAATCAGCCCCAGCATTTT
TRBJ1-4,TRBV2,many,TRBD1,CASSTGVGFNEKLFF,TGTGCCAGCAGCACAGGGGTTGGGTTTAATGAAAAACTGTTTTTT
TRBJ1-1,TRBV18,many,TRBD1,CASSGTGGILGTEAFF,TGTGCCAGCTCGGGGACAGGGGGCATTCTGGGCACTGAAGCTTTCTTT
TRBJ2-2,TRBV12-5,few,TRBD1,CASAQTGVNGELFF,TGTGCTAGTGCCCAGACAGGGGTCAACGGGGAGCTGTTTTTT
TRBJ2-7,TRBV10-3,.,TRBD2,CAISEPGSSGRALIYEQYF,TGTGCCATCAGTGAGCCGGGAAGTAGCGGGAGGGCCCTAATCTACGAGCAGTACTTC
TRBJ2-7,TRBV3-1,.,.,CASSQLPDYEQYF,TGTGCCAGCAGCCAGCTCCCGGACTACGAGCAGTACTTC
TRBJ2-7,TRBV12-3/TRBV12-4,many,TRBD2,CASSLAAGSSYEQYF,TGTGCCAGCAGTCTAGCGGCAGGGAGCTCCTACGAGCAGTACTTC
TRBJ2-2,TRBV5-1,many,.,CASSPDGAGRTGELFF,TGCGCCAGCAGCCCGGACGGGGCAGGGAGGACCGGGGAGCTGTTTTTT
TRBJ2-3,TRBV7-9,many,TRBD2,CASSLGRTSGSTDTQYF,TGTGCCAGCAGCTTAGGCCGGACTAGCGGGAGCACAGATACGCAGTATTTT
TRBJ2-1,TRBV6-4,.,TRBD1,CASSVGQGNEQFF,TGTGCCAGCAGCGTGGGACAGGGAAATGAGCAGTTCTTC
TRBJ2-2,TRBV6-1,.,.,CASGDANTGELFF,TGTGCCAGCGGTGATGCGAACACCGGGGAGCTGTTTTTT
TRBJ2-7,TRBV25-1,.,TRBD2,CASSGWGAGGSYEQYF,TGTGCCAGCAGTGGATGGGGAGCGGGAGGGTCCTACGAGCAGTACTTC
TRBJ1-6,TRBV7-9,.,.,CASRGTLLYNSPLHF,TGTGCCAGCAGGGGGACGCTTTTATACAATTCACCCCTCCACTTT
TRBJ1-2,TRBV29-1,few,TRBD1,CSVEGQDYGYAF,TGCAGCGTTGAGGGACAGGACTATGGCTACGCCTTC